The 25 T cell receptor beta chains below all came from one sample that was sequenced in a study of metastatic and nonmetastatic thyroid tumors. With MiXCR, TCRdb reprocessed the PCR reads. The repertoire holds roughly 46,000 clones, with about 25% as singletons. Not a single patient had been given any form of treatment at any point before undergoing thyroid surgery. The sample consisted of blood. The receptors were gathered from a male donor with papillary thyroid cancer or a benign thyroid nodule (not recorded which). Some clones in this sample may be carry-over from other donors' samples.

This clone was picked up a small number of times. The rearrangement links TRBV6-1 to TRBJ1-1; 8 bases agree with TRBD1. After removal of 6 bases from V and 4 bases from J, the junction contained 7 bases not matched to a gene. Germline CDR1 is MNHNS and CDR2 is SASEGT. CDR3 length equals 14 residues. Here the CDR3 reads CASSLDRGGTEAFF. As DNA, the CDR3 is TGTGCCAGCAGCCTAGACAGGGGTGGCACTGAAGCTTTCTTT.

This clone was seen ten or more times. Compared with germline, one end of the junction differs, possibly owing to a read error. The CDR3 sequence is CASSNAASGDLFF. The DNA of the CDR3 is TGCGCCAGCAGCAACGCGGCTTCCGGGGATCTGTTTTTT. The chain carries TRBV4-1 and TRBJ2-2; weak D call: TRBD2 (5 bases). The CDR3 is 13 residues long. From germline, CDR1 is MGHRA and CDR2 YSYEKL.

By share, this clone ranks as medium-sized. The chain recombines TRBV6-1 with TRBJ1-1; a weak D match, TRBD1 (6 bases). With 7 bases removed from V and 4 bases from J, the gap between germline ends came to 16 bases. This CDR3 comprises 14 residues. From germline, CDR1 is MNHNS and CDR2 SASEGT. The CDR3 DNA reads TGTGCCAGCAAAGAAGTGGGGGGCCCCACTGAAGCTTTCTTT. This encodes CASKEVGGPTEAFF.

This clone was counted many times. J is TRBJ1-1 and V is TRBV30; 8 bases agree with TRBD1. Germline trimming cut 5 bases from V and 4 bases from J; bases unmatched to any gene: 9. CDR3 length: 14 residues. Germline V gene sequence: CDR1 GTSNPN, CDR2 SVGIG (reference sequence). The CDR3 loop is CAWELKTGGTEAFF. CDR3 bases: TGTGCCTGGGAACTTAAAACAGGGGGCACTGAAGCTTTCTTT.

This clone has a handful of counts. V and J are TRBV11-2 and TRBJ1-2; 7 nucleotides line up with TRBD1. CDR1 is SGHAT and CDR2 is FQNNGV in the germline V gene. This CDR3 has 15 amino acids. Unmatched junction bases numbered 9, after V lost 0 bases and J lost 8 bases. The CDR3 is CASSLDLAGGVGYTF. The CDR3 region has the DNA TGTGCCAGCAGCTTAGATCTGGCAGGGGGGGTCGGCTACACCTTC.

This clone was seen many times. V gene TRBV27 combines with J gene TRBJ2-1; 9 bases line up with TRBD2. The germline CDR1 and CDR2 sequences are MNHEY and SMNVEV (reference sequence). CDR3 length: 16 residues. The V gene end was trimmed by 6 bases and the J gene end by 2 bases; junction bases not matched to a gene: 8. Here the CDR3 reads CASSLMGLATYNEQFF. In nucleotides, the CDR3 is TGTGCCAGCAGCCTCATGGGACTAGCCACCTACAATGAGCAGTTCTTC.

The chain employs TRBV2 and TRBJ2-7, with D maybe TRBD1 (6 bases). The CDR3 length is 12 residues. The germline gives CDR1 SNHLY, CDR2 FYNNEI. Trimming shortened V by 4 bases and J by 4 bases, and 8 bases separated the two germline ends. CDR3 region: CASSVQGYEQYF. DNA for the CDR3: TGTGCCAGCAGTGTGCAGGGGTACGAGCAGTACTTC. The full variable domain, rest sourced from reference TRBV2 and TRBJ2-7, is EPEVTQTPSHQVTQMGQEVILRCVPISNHLYFYWYRQILGQKVEFLVSFYNNEISEKSEIFDDQFSVERPDGSNFTLKIRSTKLEDSAMYFCASSVQGYEQYFGPGTRLTVT.

The rearrangement uses TRBV18 and TRBJ1-1, with TRBD1 as a possible D gene (5 bases). Germline V gene lookup returns CDR1 KGHSH and CDR2 LQKENI. The V end was cut by 3 bases, the J end by 0 bases, with 20 bases between. CDR3 length: 18 residues. For the CDR3, the DNA is TGTGCCAGCTCACCTAACTCGGAACAGGTGATCATGAACACTGAAGCTTTCTTT. Its translation: CASSPNSEQVIMNTEAFF.

V is TRBV10-1 and J is TRBJ1-1; TRBD1 aligns across 7 bases. Germline V gene sequence: CDR1 WNHNN, CDR2 SYGVQD (reference sequence). CDR3 length: 14 residues. Germline trimming cut 3 bases from V and 5 bases from J; bases unmatched to any gene: 6. The CDR3 loop is CASSDAAGGTEAFF. CDR3 DNA: TGCGCCAGCAGTGACGCCGCAGGGGGGACTGAAGCTTTCTTT.

In its sample, this clone was seen many times. The sample has other DNA sequences that encode this CDR3 too. J is TRBJ1-2 and V is TRBV11-2; D gene uncertain. This CDR3 spans 14 amino acids. Germline V CDR1 and CDR2: SGHAT, FQNNGV. The V and J ends lost 3 bases and 6 bases respectively, with 14 bases between them. The CDR3 loop is CASSFPALRDGYTF. The CDR3 DNA is TGTGCCAGCAGCTTCCCAGCGCTGCGGGATGGCTACACCTTC.

This clone was detected only a few times. The genes are TRBV7-9 and TRBJ1-1, with TRBD1 matching over 10 bases. Germline V CDR1 and CDR2: SEHNR, FQNEAQ (reference sequence). CDR3 length equals 15 residues. The V gene end was trimmed by 7 bases and the J gene end by 4 bases; junction bases not matched to a gene: 9. The CDR3 is CASNEATGGPTEAFF. The CDR3 DNA is TGTGCCAGCAACGAAGCGACAGGGGGCCCCACTGAAGCTTTCTTT.

This clone was counted at least ten times. V gene TRBV24-1 combines with J gene TRBJ1-2, with 8 bases matching TRBD1. Germline lookup yields CDR1 KGHDR and CDR2 SFDVKD. CDR3 length: 15 amino acids. V lost 5 bases to trimming and J lost 2 bases; unmatched junction nucleotides: 6. CDR3 DNA sequence: TGTGCCACCAGTGTCGACAGGGGAATCAACTATGGCTACACCTTC. Protein sequence: CATSVDRGINYGYTF.

This clone was counted at least ten times. The chain has TRBV14 and TRBJ2-7; D not resolved. Trimming shortened V by 1 base and J by 5 bases, and 3 bases separated the two germline ends. CDR1 SGHDN and CDR2 FVKESK come from the germline V gene. The CDR3 spans 11 residues. The CDR3 bases are TGTGCCAGCAGCCAAGGCAACGAGCAGTACTTC. Encoded protein: CASSQGNEQYF. Supplemented by reference TRBV14 and TRBJ2-7, the full variable domain reads EAGVTQFPSHSVIEKGQTVTLRCDPISGHDNLYWYRRVMGKEIKFLLHFVKESKQDESGMPNNRFLAERTGGTYSTLKVQPAELEDSGVYFCASSQGNEQYFGPGTRLTVT.

V gene TRBV15 combines with J gene TRBJ2-5, with a possible D match to TRBD1 (6 bases). The length of the CDR3 is 14 residues. The germline V and J ends were trimmed by 1 base and 5 bases, with 11 bases remaining between them. The germline V gene encodes CDR1 LNHNV and CDR2 YYDKDF (reference sequence). The CDR3 DNA reads as TGTGCCACCAGCAGAGGAGGGGGTAAGGAGACCCAGTACTTC. Translated, it gives CATSRGGGKETQYF.

This clone was seen at least ten times. This chain links TRBV28 with TRBJ2-5; D is uncertain. V was trimmed by 3 bases and J by 6 bases, leaving 11 bases between them. CDR1 is MDHEN and CDR2 is SYDVKM in the germline V gene. This CDR3 contains 13 residues. The CDR3 spells CASSLKAPKTQYF. DNA for the CDR3: TGTGCCAGCAGTTTGAAGGCCCCCAAGACCCAGTACTTC. Full variable domain (rest looked up from reference TRBV28 and TRBJ2-5): DVKVTQSSRYLVKRTGEKVFLECVQDMDHENMFWYRQDPGLGLRLIYFSYDVKMKEKGDIPEGYSVSREKKERFSLILESASTNQTSMYLCASSLKAPKTQYFGPGTRLLVL.

By share, this clone counts as medium-sized. The chain combines TRBV6-1 with TRBJ1-4, with D hard to call. The germline gives CDR1 MNHNS, CDR2 SASEGT. Trimming removed 8 bases from V and 7 bases from J, with 20 bases in between. The CDR3 runs 15 residues. The CDR3 coding sequence is TGTGCCAGCGGGGATAGCCCCTCAAGCGGTGAAAAACTGTTTTTT. Its protein product is CASGDSPSSGEKLFF.

This chain connects TRBV4-1 to TRBJ2-7; 7 bases align to TRBD1. The CDR3 spans 14 residues. Germline V lookup: CDR1 MGHRA, CDR2 YSYEKL. With V trimmed by 5 bases and J by 3 bases, 7 bases remained unmatched. In DNA form, the CDR3 reads TGCGCCAGCAGCTCTGAGGGGGCAGGCTACGAGCAGTACTTC. This codes for CASSSEGAGYEQYF.

The sample holds many counts of this clone. The genes are TRBV7-3 and TRBJ1-1; tentative D call: TRBD1 (5 bases). V shed 3 bases and J shed 6 bases, with 11 bases lying between them. Germline CDR1 SGHTA, CDR2 FQGTGA. This CDR3 is built from 13 residues. For the CDR3, the DNA is TGTGCCAGCAGCTTTCGCGGGGACTCTGAAGCTTTCTTT. This encodes CASSFRGDSEAFF.

This clone has ten or more counts. This chain joins TRBV5-1 and TRBJ2-1, with 10 bases aligning to TRBD2. Germline V gene data show CDR1 as SGHRS and CDR2 as YFSETQ. This CDR3 is 17 amino acids long. V shed 2 bases and J 7 bases; nucleotides not matched to a gene: 12. The CDR3 here is CASSLGAVAGGGNEQFF. The CDR3 DNA sequence: TGCGCCAGCAGCTTAGGGGCGGTAGCGGGAGGAGGTAATGAGCAGTTCTTC.

This clone was recorded only once. The chain recombines TRBV30 with TRBJ1-2, with D possibly being TRBD1 (6 bases). The CDR3 totals 13 residues. CDR1 is GTSNPN, CDR2 SVGIG, per germline (reference sequence). V lost 3 bases and J 8 bases, leaving 16 bases between the germline ends. The CDR3 spells CAWRGAWGGGYTF. The CDR3 bases are TGTGCCTGGAGAGGGGCCTGGGGGGGCGGCTACACCTTC.

A few counts support this clone. The chain recombines TRBV28 with TRBJ2-7; D unresolved. Trimming took off 2 bases at V and 3 bases at J, with 8 bases between the two ends. Germline lookup yields CDR1 MDHEN and CDR2 SYDVKM. The CDR3 is made up of 13 amino acids. Here the CDR3 reads CASSLSPVYEQYF. In DNA, the CDR3 is TGTGCCAGCAGTTTAAGCCCAGTCTACGAGCAGTACTTC. The entire variable domain, with the rest obtained from reference TRBV28 and TRBJ2-7, is as follows: DVKVTQSSRYLVKRTGEKVFLECVQDMDHENMFWYRQDPGLGLRLIYFSYDVKMKEKGDIPEGYSVSREKKERFSLILESASTNQTSMYLCASSLSPVYEQYFGPGTRLTVT.

This clone was seen repeatedly, ten times or more. The same CDR3 arises from other DNA sequences in this sample as well. V usage is TRBV5-1 and J usage is TRBJ1-2, with 9 bases fitting TRBD1. The CDR3 spans 13 residues. V trimming: 0 bases; J trimming: 8 bases; junction bases outside the gene matches: 2. CDR1 SGHRS and CDR2 YFSETQ come from the germline V gene. The CDR3 is CASSLETGGGYTF. The CDR3 DNA follows: TGCGCCAGCAGCTTGGAAACAGGGGGCGGCTACACCTTC.

This clone has only a few counts. The V and J genes are TRBV6-6 and TRBJ2-7, with D possibly TRBD2 on 6 matching bases. In germline, CDR1 is MNHNY, CDR2 SVGAGI (reference sequence). V lost 2 bases and J 4 bases, leaving 15 bases between the germline ends. This CDR3 comprises 15 residues. CDR3 nucleotide sequence: TGTGCCAGCAGTTACAGAAGGGGCGGACTATACGAGCAGTACTTC. Its translation is CASSYRRGGLYEQYF.

This clone was observed many times. V and J are TRBV20-1 and TRBJ2-2; perhaps TRBD1 as D (5 bases). The CDR3 is 15 amino acids. Germline CDR1 reads DFQATT; CDR2 reads SNEGSKA (reference sequence). The germline V and J ends were trimmed by 0 bases and 5 bases, with 13 bases remaining between them. CDR3 amino acids: CSARDIGVDTGELFF. The CDR3 coding sequence is TGCAGTGCTAGAGATATAGGGGTCGATACCGGGGAGCTGTTTTTT.

This clone is termed medium-sized. The J gene is TRBJ1-5, the V gene TRBV30, with D possibly matching TRBD1 (5 bases). This CDR3 is 13 amino acids long. CDR1 and CDR2 from the germline V gene are GTSNPN and SVGIG (reference sequence). V lost 3 bases and J 6 bases, leaving 12 bases between the germline ends. This CDR3 reads CAWSRQLLQPQHF. CDR3 bases: TGTGCCTGGAGCCGACAGCTTCTTCAGCCCCAGCATTTT.